Presented here are 22 T cell receptor beta chains from one specimen sequenced in a study of cytomegalovirus exposure and HLA in healthy donors. PCR used 60 Vbeta primers and 13 Jbeta primers. TCRdb's copy holds only in-frame clones and misses some; the assay was immunoSEQ multiplex PCR. The table records roughly 130,000 clones, 79% of them present only once. Sequencing was carried out using PBMCs. The receptor source for this set is a man between 18 and 35 years old in good health and CMV-seronegative.

The chain uses TRBV7-2 and TRBJ2-7, with a weak D call TRBD1 (6 bases). The length of the CDR3 is 14 residues. The ends were cut back, 2 bases at V and 2 bases at J, with 10 bases in the middle. In germline, CDR1 is SGHTA, CDR2 FQGNSA. Written as DNA, the CDR3 is TGTGCCAGCAGCTTAATTCGGACAGCCTACGAGCAGTACTTC. Residues: CASSLIRTAYEQYF. The whole variable domain, remainder taken from reference TRBV7-2 and TRBJ2-7, is GAGVSQSPSNKVTEKGKDVELRCDPISGHTALYWYRQSLGQGLEFLIYFQGNSAPDKSGLPSDRFSAERTGGSVSTLTIQRTQQEDSAVYLCASSLIRTAYEQYFGPGTRLTVT.

CDR3 DNA sequence: TGCAGCGTCCAAAGACAGGGGGCTTCTGAGAAACTGTTTTTT. It encodes CSVQRQGASEKLFF. The chain is built from TRBV29-1 and TRBJ1-4, with 10 nucleotides matching TRBD1. Germline V gene data show CDR1 as SQVTM and CDR2 as ANQGSEA. The CDR3 spans 14 residues. Losses at the gene ends were 6 bases for V and 11 bases for J; bases not matched to a gene: 12. The variable domain in full, with the rest retrieved from reference TRBV29-1 and TRBJ1-4, is SAVISQKPSRDICQRGTSLTIQCQVDSQVTMMFWYRQQPGQSLTLIATANQGSEATYESGFVIDKFPISRPNLTFSTLTVSNMSPEDSSIYLCSVQRQGASEKLFFGSGTQLSVL.

The V call is TRBV6-5, the J call TRBJ1-2; D might be TRBD1 (6 bases). V shed 6 bases and J shed 0 bases, with 14 bases lying between them. This CDR3 has 15 amino acids. The germline CDR1 and CDR2 sequences are MNHEY and SVGAGI. DNA for the CDR3: TGTGCCAGCAGCACGGGCGGACAGACTAACTATGGCTACACCTTC. Translating it yields CASSTGGQTNYGYTF.

This chain joins TRBV7-9 and TRBJ1-3, with D hard to call. The V end was cut by 5 bases, the J end by 7 bases, with 21 bases between. The CDR3 runs to 16 residues. Germline values: CDR1 SEHNR, CDR2 FQNEAQ (reference sequence). This CDR3 reads CASSPEGSWDGNTIYF. For the CDR3, the DNA is TGTGCCAGCAGCCCCGAAGGGAGTTGGGATGGGAACACCATATATTTT. The full variable domain, with the rest looked up from reference TRBV7-9 and TRBJ1-3, is DTGVSQNPRHKITKRGQNVTFRCDPISEHNRLYWYRQTLGQGPEFLTYFQNEAQLEKSRLLSDRFSAERPKGSFSTLEIQRTEQGDSAMYLCASSPEGSWDGNTIYFGEGSWLTVV.

The V gene is TRBV29-1, the J gene TRBJ2-5; D perhaps matches TRBD1 (5 bases). Trimming shortened V by 4 bases and J by 4 bases, and 10 bases separated the two germline ends. Germline CDR1 reads SQVTM; CDR2 reads ANQGSEA. The CDR3 has 12 amino acids. CDR3 protein: CSVAGNAETQYF. DNA for the CDR3: TGCAGCGTTGCAGGGAATGCAGAGACCCAGTACTTC.

This clone was found once. The chain couples TRBV6-1 to TRBJ1-1, with TRBD1 identical over 8 bases. With V trimmed by 5 bases and J by 8 bases, 7 bases remained unmatched. This CDR3 is 13 amino acids long. Germline loops: CDR1 MNHNS, CDR2 SASEGT. The CDR3 nucleotides are TGTGCCAGCAGTCTTTTTACAGGGGGGGAAGCTTTCTTT. Protein: CASSLFTGGEAFF.

This clone has a handful of counts. The chain links TRBV2 to TRBJ1-4, with TRBD1 as a possible D gene (6 bases). The germline V and J ends were trimmed by 5 bases and 4 bases, with 11 bases remaining between them. Looked up from germline, CDR1 is SNHLY and CDR2 is FYNNEI. The CDR3 runs 14 residues. The DNA of the CDR3 is TGTGCCAGCAGTACAGGGTTTGGTAATGAAAAACTGTTTTTT. This codes for CASSTGFGNEKLFF. Drawing the rest from reference TRBV2 and TRBJ1-4, the complete variable domain is EPEVTQTPSHQVTQMGQEVILRCVPISNHLYFYWYRQILGQKVEFLVSFYNNEISEKSEIFDDQFSVERPDGSNFTLKIRSTKLEDSAMYFCASSTGFGNEKLFFGSGTQLSVL.

The sample holds one count of this clone. This rearrangement joins TRBV11-2 to TRBJ1-1; 7 positions agree with TRBD1. Germline CDR1 reads SGHAT; CDR2 reads FQNNGV. Germline trimming cut 1 base from V and 3 bases from J; bases unmatched to any gene: 5. This CDR3 is 15 amino acids long. In nucleotides, the CDR3 is TGTGCCAGCAGCTTAGGAACAGGGGCTGACACTGAAGCTTTCTTT. This translates into CASSLGTGADTEAFF.

The rearrangement links TRBV9 to TRBJ1-2, with D perhaps matching TRBD1 (5 bases). This CDR3 is 13 amino acids long. Germline CDR1 and CDR2: SGDLS and YYNGEE. V was clipped by 2 bases and J by 5 bases, with 10 bases between them. This CDR3 is CASSVAGRYGYTF. DNA of the CDR3: TGTGCCAGCAGCGTGGCAGGGCGATATGGCTACACCTTC.

This chain joins TRBV7-8 and TRBJ1-2; 7 bases align to TRBD1. Germline CDR1 is SGHVS and CDR2 is FQNEAQ. There are 13 residues in the CDR3. V gave up 10 bases and J gave up 3 bases; unmatched junction bases: 8. Written as DNA, the CDR3 is TGTGCCACCCGACAGGGAGGAGACTATGGCTACACCTTC. This codes for CATRQGGDYGYTF.

The V gene is TRBV18, the J gene TRBJ2-5, with 7 bases that match TRBD1. Matching the DNA end better, TRBJ2-7 makes the J call doubtful. From germline, CDR1 is KGHSH and CDR2 LQKENI. The length of the CDR3 is 14 residues. In DNA, the CDR3 is TGTGCCAGCTCACTACGGACAGGTCCCCACGAGCAGTACTTC. Protein: CASSLRTGPHEQYF.

The chain carries TRBV4-2 and TRBJ2-3; D is uncertain. The CDR3 covers 13 residues. Per the germline V gene, CDR1 is LGHNA and CDR2 is YNFKEQ. Trimming left V 0 bases short and J 8 bases short, with 9 bases between. The CDR3 DNA reads TGTGCCAGCAGCCAAGAAAGACATCGTACGCAGTATTTT. Translating it yields CASSQERHRTQYF.

CDR3: CASRSGTGFISYEQYF. CDR3 DNA: TGTGCCAGCAGATCTGGGACAGGGTTTATTTCCTACGAGCAGTACTTC. The chain employs TRBV27 and TRBJ2-5; 9 positions agree with TRBD1. The J call may not be correct, given that the DNA end is closer to TRBJ2-7. The CDR3 runs to 16 residues. Germline values: CDR1 MNHEY, CDR2 SMNVEV (reference sequence).

This clone was counted only a few times. The chain uses TRBV5-6 and TRBJ2-7, with D possibly being TRBD1 (8 bases). The germline gives CDR1 SGHDT, CDR2 YYEEEE. Trimming took off 3 bases at V and 10 bases at J, with 20 bases between the two ends. This CDR3 spans 14 amino acids. CDR3 amino acids: CASSWGGQALHQYF. The CDR3 nucleotides read TGTGCCAGCAGCTGGGGGGGACAGGCCCTACATCAGTACTTC. Looking up the rest from reference TRBV5-6 and TRBJ2-7 gives the full variable domain: DAGVTQSPTHLIKTRGQQVTLRCSPKSGHDTVSWYQQALGQGPQFIFQYYEEEERQRGNFPDRFSGHQFPNYSSELNVNALLLGDSALYLCASSWGGQALHQYFGPGTRLTVT.

CDR3 loop: CASSPRTGDGEKLFF. CDR3 nucleotides: TGTGCCAGTAGTCCGCGGACAGGGGACGGCGAAAAACTGTTTTTT. This rearrangement joins TRBV19 to TRBJ1-4; 9 bases align to TRBD1. Losses at the gene ends were 5 bases for V and 8 bases for J; bases not matched to a gene: 9. From germline, CDR1 is LNHDA and CDR2 SQIVND (reference sequence). The CDR3 sequence is 15 residues long.

This clone was counted between two and nine times. This chain uses TRBV5-4 with TRBJ1-1, with D unresolved. Trimming took off 4 bases at V and 0 bases at J, with 13 bases between the two ends. The CDR3 covers 15 residues. From germline, CDR1 is SGHNT and CDR2 YYREEE (reference sequence). This CDR3 is CASSPPTGVNTEAFF. In nucleotides, the CDR3 is TGTGCCAGCAGCCCGCCGACGGGAGTGAACACTGAAGCTTTCTTT.

This clone was counted only a few times. The DNA for the CDR3 is TGCGCCAGCAGCCAAGTGCTTTACGGGGGGGGTGGCTACACCTTC. Amino acids: CASSQVLYGGGGYTF. The chain has TRBV4-3 and TRBJ1-2, with D tentatively TRBD1 (5 bases). Germline values: CDR1 LGHNA, CDR2 YSLEER. V was pared by 1 base and J by 7 bases, with 16 bases between. The CDR3 runs to 15 residues.

This chain joins TRBV5-1 and TRBJ2-1; 8 nucleotides align to TRBD2. Germline V lookup: CDR1 SGHRS, CDR2 YFSETQ. This CDR3 spans 15 amino acids. With V trimmed by 3 bases and J by 6 bases, 8 bases remained unmatched. The chain's CDR3 is CASSSTGGAGNEQFF. As DNA, the CDR3 is TGCGCCAGCAGCTCGACGGGGGGGGCCGGCAATGAGCAGTTCTTC.

The rearrangement uses TRBV27 and TRBJ1-2; the match to TRBD1 covers 7 bases. Germline V gene data show CDR1 as MNHEY and CDR2 as SMNVEV (reference sequence). The V and J ends lost 5 bases and 4 bases, in that order; junction bases with no gene match: 4. This CDR3 comprises 13 residues. The DNA of the CDR3 is TGTGCCAGCAGTCCCGGGACAGTCTATGGCTACACCTTC. Translated: CASSPGTVYGYTF.

This chain links TRBV6-5 with TRBJ1-3; D perhaps matches TRBD1 (5 bases). The V gene lost 2 bases and the J gene lost 0 bases, with 11 bases spanning the gap. The germline V gene has CDR1 MNHEY and CDR2 SVGAGI. This CDR3 spans 16 amino acids. The CDR3 coding sequence is TGTGCCAGCAGTTACGGTTGGGACTCCTCTGGAAACACCATATATTTT. Translation: CASSYGWDSSGNTIYF.

The chain employs TRBV7-9 and TRBJ1-5; TRBD1 matches at 8 bases. Germline CDR1 SEHNR, CDR2 FQNEAQ (reference sequence). This CDR3 has 16 amino acids. V shed 4 bases, J shed 1 base, and the junction held 6 bases outside the gene matches. Here the CDR3 DNA reads TGTGCCAGCAGCTCAGGGGGGACAGGAAGCAATCAGCCCCAGCATTTT. Its translation: CASSSGGTGSNQPQHF. Full variable domain (outside the CDR3, taken from reference TRBV7-9 and TRBJ1-5): DTGVSQNPRHKITKRGQNVTFRCDPISEHNRLYWYRQTLGQGPEFLTYFQNEAQLEKSRLLSDRFSAERPKGSFSTLEIQRTEQGDSAMYLCASSSGGTGSNQPQHFGDGTRLSIL.

This clone showed up just a few times. The J gene is TRBJ1-2, the V gene TRBV6-5, with D possibly matching TRBD1 (5 bases). This CDR3 is 15 amino acids long. CDR1 MNHEY and CDR2 SVGAGI come from the germline V gene. V was trimmed by 2 bases and J by 4 bases, leaving 14 bases between them. CDR3 in DNA: TGTGCCAGCAGTTACGACGACAGCCACCCCTATGGCTACACCTTC. Its translation is CASSYDDSHPYGYTF.